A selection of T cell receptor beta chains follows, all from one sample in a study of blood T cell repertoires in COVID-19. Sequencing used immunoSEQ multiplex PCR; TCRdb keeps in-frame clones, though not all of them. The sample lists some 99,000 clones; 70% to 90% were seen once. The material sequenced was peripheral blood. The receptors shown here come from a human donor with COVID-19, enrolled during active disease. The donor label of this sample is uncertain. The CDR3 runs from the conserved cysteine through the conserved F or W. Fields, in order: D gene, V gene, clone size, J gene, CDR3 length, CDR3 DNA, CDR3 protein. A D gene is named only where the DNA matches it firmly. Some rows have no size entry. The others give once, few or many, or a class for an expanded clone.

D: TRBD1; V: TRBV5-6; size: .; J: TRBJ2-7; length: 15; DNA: TGTGCCAGCAGCTTGGCACCAGGGGGCTTATACGAGCAGTACTTC; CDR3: CASSLAPGGLYEQYF
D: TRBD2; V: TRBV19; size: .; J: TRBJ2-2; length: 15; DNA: TGTGCCAGTAGCGGGACTAGCACTTTCACCGGGGAGCTGTTTTTT; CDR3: CASSGTSTFTGELFF
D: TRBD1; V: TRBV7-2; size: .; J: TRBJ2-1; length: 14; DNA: TGTGCCAGCAGCCCAGGGACAGCCTGGGATGAGCAGTTCTTC; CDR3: CASSPGTAWDEQFF
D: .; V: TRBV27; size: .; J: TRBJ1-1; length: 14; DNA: TGTGCCAGCAGTTTGGGAGGGGAGGGCACTGAAGCTTTCTTT; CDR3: CASSLGGEGTEAFF
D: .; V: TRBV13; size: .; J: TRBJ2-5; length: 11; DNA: TGTGCCAGCAGCGTACAAGAGACCCAGTACTTC; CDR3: CASSVQETQYF
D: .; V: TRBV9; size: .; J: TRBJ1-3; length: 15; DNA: TGTGCCAGCAGCGTAGAGGGGGTCACTGGAAACACCATATATTTT; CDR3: CASSVEGVTGNTIYF
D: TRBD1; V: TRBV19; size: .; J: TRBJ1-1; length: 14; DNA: TGTGCCAGTAGTTCGGGACAGGGTGGGACTGAAGCTTTCTTT; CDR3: CASSSGQGGTEAFF
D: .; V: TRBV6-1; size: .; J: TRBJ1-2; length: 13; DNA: TGTGCCAGCAGTGAAGGTAGGGGTGAAGGCTACACCTTC; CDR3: CASSEGRGEGYTF
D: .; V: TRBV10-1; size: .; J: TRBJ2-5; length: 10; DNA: TGCGCCAGCACAGCGGAGACCCAGTACTTC; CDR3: CASTAETQYF
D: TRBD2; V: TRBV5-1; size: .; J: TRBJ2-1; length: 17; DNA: TGCGCCAGCAGCTTAGGTTATATCGGACTAGCGTCCAATGAGCAGTTCTTC; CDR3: CASSLGYIGLASNEQFF
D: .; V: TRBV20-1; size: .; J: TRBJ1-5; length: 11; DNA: TGCAGTGCTGGCAGGGATCAGCCCCAGCATTTT; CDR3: CSAGRDQPQHF
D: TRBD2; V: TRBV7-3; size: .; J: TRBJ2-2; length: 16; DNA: TGTGCCAGCGGGCCGGGACTAGCGGGGATCGCCGGGGAGCTGTTTTTT; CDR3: CASGPGLAGIAGELFF
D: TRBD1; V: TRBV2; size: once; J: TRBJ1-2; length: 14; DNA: TGTGCCAGCAGTGTTACACAGGGGGCACATGGCTACACCTTC; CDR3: CASSVTQGAHGYTF
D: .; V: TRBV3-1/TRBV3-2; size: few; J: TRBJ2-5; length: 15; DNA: TGTGCCAGCAGTCCGCCCTTAGGGGGTCAAGAGACCCAGTACTTC; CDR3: CASSPPLGGQETQYF
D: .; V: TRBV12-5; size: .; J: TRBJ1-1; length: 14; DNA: TGTGCTAGTGCCGCAGGGGTTGTACGCACTGAAGCTTTCTTT; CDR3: CASAAGVVRTEAFF
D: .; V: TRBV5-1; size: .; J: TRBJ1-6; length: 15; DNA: TGCGCCAGCAGCTTGCAGGGCCTTTATAATTCACCCCTCCACTTT; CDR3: CASSLQGLYNSPLHF
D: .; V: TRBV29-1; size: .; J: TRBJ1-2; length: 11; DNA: TGCAGCGTTGATGATCGGGATGGCTACACCTTC; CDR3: CSVDDRDGYTF
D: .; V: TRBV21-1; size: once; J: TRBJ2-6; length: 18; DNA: TGTGCCAGCAGCAAATTGGGGGGATATTGCTCTGGGGCCAACGTCCTGACTTTC; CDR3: CASSKLGGYCSGANVLTF
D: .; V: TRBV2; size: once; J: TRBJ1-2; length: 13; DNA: TGTGCCAGCAGTACAACTTCAGGGAATGGCTACACCTTC; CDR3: CASSTTSGNGYTF
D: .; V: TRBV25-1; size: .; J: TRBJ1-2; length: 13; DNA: TGTGCCAGCAGTACCCAGATGGGCAGAGGCTACACCTTC; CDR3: CASSTQMGRGYTF
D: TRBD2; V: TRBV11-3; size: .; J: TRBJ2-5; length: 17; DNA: TGTGCCAGCAGCTTAAACGGTGGGGGGACTATACAAGAGACCCAGTACTTC; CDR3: CASSLNGGGTIQETQYF
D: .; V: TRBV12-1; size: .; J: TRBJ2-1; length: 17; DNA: TGTGCCAGCAGCTTTAGCGGGAGGGCGGGCTCCTACAATGAGCAGTTCTTC; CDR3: CASSFSGRAGSYNEQFF
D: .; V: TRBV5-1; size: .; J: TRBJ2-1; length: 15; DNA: TGCGCCAGCAGCTTGCTTGGACAGAGCTACAATGAGCAGTTCTTC; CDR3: CASSLLGQSYNEQFF
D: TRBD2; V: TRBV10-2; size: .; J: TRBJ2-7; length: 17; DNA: TGCGCCAGCAGTTCCGGGGGGCGACTAGCGGGTTCCTACGAGCAGTACTTC; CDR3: CASSSGGRLAGSYEQYF
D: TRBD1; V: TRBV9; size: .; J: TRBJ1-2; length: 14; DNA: TGTGCCAGCAGCGAAACGACAGGGCCCTATGGCTACACCTTC; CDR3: CASSETTGPYGYTF
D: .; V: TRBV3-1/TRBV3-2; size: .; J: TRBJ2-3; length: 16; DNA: TGTGCCAGCAGCCAAGAGGCCCCCGATCTGATGGATACGCAGTATTTT; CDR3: CASSQEAPDLMDTQYF
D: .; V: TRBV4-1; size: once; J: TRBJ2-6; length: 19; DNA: TGCGCCAGCAGCCAGTCACGGGTCAGGGGAAACTCTGGGGCCAACGTCCTGACTTTC; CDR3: CASSQSRVRGNSGANVLTF
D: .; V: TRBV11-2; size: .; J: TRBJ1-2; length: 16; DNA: TGTGCCAGCAGCTTAGATCAGTGGGGCTCTAACTATGGCTACACCTTC; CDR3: CASSLDQWGSNYGYTF
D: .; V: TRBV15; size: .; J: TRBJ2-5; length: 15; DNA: TGTGCCACCAGCATCTCAGGAGGGCTGCAAGAGACCCAGTACTTC; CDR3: CATSISGGLQETQYF
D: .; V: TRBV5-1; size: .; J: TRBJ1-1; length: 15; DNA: TGCGCCAGCAGCTTGGGGGTTGGGAGTGGGACTGAAGCTTTCTTT; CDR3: CASSLGVGSGTEAFF
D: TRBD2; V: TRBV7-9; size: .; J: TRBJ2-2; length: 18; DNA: TGTGCCAGCAGCCCCGCTCGGGGGGAGGGCGCGAACACCGGGGAGCTGTTTTTT; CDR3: CASSPARGEGANTGELFF
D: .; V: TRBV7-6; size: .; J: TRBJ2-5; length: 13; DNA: TGTGCCAGCAACCAGGGGACATCAGAGACCCAGTACTTC; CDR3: CASNQGTSETQYF
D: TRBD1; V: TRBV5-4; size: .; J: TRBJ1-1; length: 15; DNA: TGTGCCAGCAGCTCGGGACAGGTTCGGGACACTGAAGCTTTCTTT; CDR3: CASSSGQVRDTEAFF
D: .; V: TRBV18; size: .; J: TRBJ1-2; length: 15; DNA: TGTGCCAGCTCACCGGCCATAGGGGAAAGTGCTGGCTACACCTTC; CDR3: CASSPAIGESAGYTF
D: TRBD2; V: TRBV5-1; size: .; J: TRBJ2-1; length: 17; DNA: TGCGCCAGCAGGCCACCCTCTAGCGGGAGAGAGGTCGGTGAGCAGTTCTTC; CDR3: CASRPPSSGREVGEQFF
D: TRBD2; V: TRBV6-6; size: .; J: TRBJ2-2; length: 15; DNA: TGTGCCAGCAGTTATTATAGCGGGGACGCCGGGGAGCTGTTTTTT; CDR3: CASSYYSGDAGELFF
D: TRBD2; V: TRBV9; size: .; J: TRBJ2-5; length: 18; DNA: TGTGCCAGCAGCGTAGGGCCAGCGGGAGGGCCGAGACAAGAGACCCAGTACTTC; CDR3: CASSVGPAGGPRQETQYF
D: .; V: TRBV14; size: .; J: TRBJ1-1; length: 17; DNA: TGTGCCAGCACCCAACGGATGACCCGGGATTTGAACACTGAAGCTTTCTTT; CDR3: CASTQRMTRDLNTEAFF
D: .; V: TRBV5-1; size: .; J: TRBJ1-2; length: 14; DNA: TGCGCCAGCAGCCCTGCGGGGAACGACTATGGCTACACCTTC; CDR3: CASSPAGNDYGYTF
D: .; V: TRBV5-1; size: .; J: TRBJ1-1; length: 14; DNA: TGCGCCAGCAACAATGCCAGGGTAGGGGCTGAAGCTTTCTTT; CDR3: CASNNARVGAEAFF
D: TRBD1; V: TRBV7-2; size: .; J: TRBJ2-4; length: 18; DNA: TGTGCCAGCAGCTTAGAGTCCCGGACAGGAGGAGCCAAAAACATTCAGTACTTC; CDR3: CASSLESRTGGAKNIQYF